Presented here are 27 T cell receptor beta chains from one specimen sequenced in a study of metastatic and nonmetastatic thyroid tumors. Until they underwent thyroid surgery, no patient had received any treatment. TCRdb re-analyzed the PCR reads through MiXCR. Counted here are about 64,000 clones, around 15% occurring once; the ten biggest clones make up about a tenth. The sample taken for sequencing was blood. The receptors here all came from a male donor with papillary thyroid cancer or a benign thyroid nodule (not recorded which). Some clones in this sample may be carry-over from other donors' samples.

J is TRBJ2-1 and V is TRBV5-6; TRBD1 might be the D (5 bases). Germline V gives CDR1 SGHDT, CDR2 YYEEEE. The CDR3 has 16 amino acids. The ends were cut back, 4 bases at V and 8 bases at J, with 22 bases in the middle. The CDR3 bases are TGTGCCAGCAGCACCGGTGGGGCTGGCCCTGGCTATGAGCAGTTCTTC. Translation gives CASSTGGAGPGYEQFF.

The J gene is TRBJ1-2, the V gene TRBV6-5; 7 bases fit TRBD1. CDR3 length: 14 residues. J was trimmed by 2 bases and V by 4 bases; bases with no gene match: 4. In germline, CDR1 is MNHEY, CDR2 SVGAGI. CDR3 region: CASSFRTGNYGYTF. The CDR3 coding sequence is TGTGCCAGCAGTTTCCGGACAGGAAACTATGGCTACACCTTC.

Regarding this clone: An end of the junction differs from the germline gene, which may be a read error. This sequence joins TRBV6-4 and TRBJ2-3; 8 bases map to TRBD2. Germline V CDR1 and CDR2: MRHNA, SNTAGT. The CDR3 spans 13 residues. The CDR3 DNA is TGTGCCAGCAGTAGCGGGAGCACAGATACTCAGTGTTTT. Translating it yields CASSSGSTDTQCF.

There are a few counts of this clone. A much larger clone lies a single base off, so this may be a read error. The chain combines TRBV4-2 with TRBJ1-1; D ambiguous. Trimming cost V 0 bases and J 11 bases, with 16 bases left between them. Germline lookup yields CDR1 LGHNA and CDR2 YNFKEQ. CDR3 length: 14 residues. The CDR3: CASSQDPGSFGAFF. The CDR3 DNA reads TGTGCCAGCAGCCAAGATCCGGGGAGCTTTGGTGCTTTCTTT.

Notes on this clone: A read error may explain this, as a much larger clone is one base away. The sample contains more than one DNA sequence encoding this CDR3. This chain joins TRBV24-1 and TRBJ2-3, with TRBD1 matching over 8 bases. This CDR3 comprises 13 residues. Germline lookup yields CDR1 KGHDR and CDR2 SFDVKD. The V gene end was trimmed by 10 bases and the J gene end by 13 bases; junction bases not matched to a gene: 15. DNA of the CDR3: TGTGCCACAAGACCTGGAACAGGGGGAGGTAAGTATTTT. This encodes CATRPGTGGGKYF.

In regard to this clone: At one of its ends the junction is not consistent with the germline gene, which may arise from a read error. The chain recombines TRBV6-1 with TRBJ1-2, with D uncertain. This CDR3 comprises 13 residues. The germline gives CDR1 MNHNS, CDR2 SASEGT. The CDR3 DNA follows: TGTGCCAGCAGTGACGGTGAGCACTATAGCTACACCTTC. Its translation: CASSDGEHYSYTF.

The V call is TRBV20-1, the J call TRBJ2-3, with TRBD2 matching over 8 bases. CDR1 is DFQATT and CDR2 is SNEGSKA in the germline V gene (reference sequence). CDR3 length equals 18 residues. V lost 3 bases, J lost 5 bases, and 19 bases stayed unmatched. The CDR3 DNA reads TGCAGTGCTAGGGATCTAACGGGACTAGTCTTGGTTCAAGATACGCAGTATTTT. Its protein is CSARDLTGLVLVQDTQYF.

Ten or more counts support this clone. This rearrangement joins TRBV4-2 to TRBJ2-5; unclear D gene. V lost 1 base, J lost 1 base, and 7 bases lay in between. Germline V gives CDR1 LGHNA, CDR2 YNFKEQ. The CDR3 has 14 amino acids. Here the CDR3 DNA reads TGTGCCAGCAGCCAAGCCGGGCGCCAAGAGACCCAGTACTTC. Protein product: CASSQAGRQETQYF.

The J gene is TRBJ2-1, the V gene TRBV19, with D possibly matching TRBD1 (6 bases). Germline V lookup: CDR1 LNHDA, CDR2 SQIVND (reference sequence). This CDR3 comprises 13 residues. Trimming removed 6 bases from V and 8 bases from J, with 14 bases in between. In DNA form, the CDR3 reads TGTGCCAGTAGACCCTACAGGGATGATGAGCAGTTCTTC. The encoded protein is CASRPYRDDEQFF.

This clone was recorded many times. The DNA of the CDR3 is TGTGCCAGCACCACGACGGTGAACACTGAAGCTTTCTTT. Its protein is CASTTTVNTEAFF. The chain links TRBV12-3 or TRBV12-4 to TRBJ1-1; D is unresolved. V lost 7 bases to trimming and J lost 0 bases, with 9 bases between them. This CDR3 spans 13 amino acids.

This clone was seen many times. This chain's CDR3 is CASTPIRSGNQPQHF. CDR3 bases: TGTGCCAGCACGCCGATCAGGTCGGGGAATCAGCCCCAGCATTTT. V usage is TRBV6-2 or TRBV6-3 and J usage is TRBJ1-5; no reliable D call. The V gene lost 7 bases and the J gene lost 4 bases, with 17 bases spanning the gap. This CDR3 spans 15 amino acids. Looked up from germline, CDR1 is MNHEY and CDR2 is SVGEGT.

This clone was detected ten times or more. J is TRBJ1-3 and V is TRBV29-1; maybe TRBD1 (6 bases). The CDR3 extends over 15 amino acids. Per germline, CDR1 SQVTM and CDR2 ANQGSEA. V was shortened by 6 bases and J by 0 bases, with 15 bases between the two germline ends. CDR3 loop: CSVTRDRPSGNTIYF. In DNA, the CDR3 is TGCAGCGTGACCCGCGACAGGCCCTCTGGAAACACCATATATTTT.

The count of this clone is one. A read error may explain this, as a much larger clone is one base away. The rearrangement uses TRBV20-1 and TRBJ2-5; perhaps D is TRBD1 or TRBD2 (5 bases each). The V gene's germline CDR1 is DFQATT and CDR2 SNEGSKA (reference sequence). The CDR3 runs to 15 residues. Trimming cost V 5 bases and J 4 bases, with 20 bases left between them. For the CDR3, the DNA is TGCAGTGCTTCCCCCGGGACCCCATGGGGAGAGACCCAGTACTTC. Translation: CSASPGTPWGETQYF.

This clone has at least ten counts. The gene calls are TRBV28 and TRBJ1-6; D is ambiguous. This CDR3 has 13 amino acids. Germline CDR1 and CDR2: MDHEN and SYDVKM. V lost 11 bases to trimming and J lost 9 bases, with 17 bases between them. This chain's CDR3 is CAGRAGQVSPLHF. The CDR3 DNA is TGTGCCGGACGTGCGGGTCAGGTTTCACCCCTCCACTTT.

CDR3 nucleotide sequence: TGTGCCAGCCGACAAAGGGGACAGAGGCCTCAAGTCGCCTATGGCTACACCTTC. This translates into CASRQRGQRPQVAYGYTF. J is TRBJ1-2 and V is TRBV11-2; 7 nucleotides align to TRBD1. The ends lost 8 bases at V and 4 bases at J; junction bases unmatched: 22. Germline V gives CDR1 SGHAT, CDR2 FQNNGV. CDR3 length: 18 amino acids.

This clone came up a few times. The rearrangement links TRBV6-5 to TRBJ2-1; maybe TRBD2 (5 bases). The CDR3 covers 17 residues. Germline V CDR1 and CDR2: MNHEY, SVGAGI. Trimming removed 4 bases from V and 6 bases from J, with 22 bases in between. The CDR3 DNA reads as TGTGCCAGCAGTTCCCCTCCGGGGAGCGGATGGGTCAATGAGCAGTTCTTC. Protein sequence: CASSSPPGSGWVNEQFF.

Remarks on this clone: A much larger clonotype is one base distant, so this may be a read error. J is TRBJ2-3 and V is TRBV2; 13 nucleotides align to TRBD2. V shed 7 bases, J shed 5 bases, and the junction held 12 bases outside the gene matches. Germline CDR1 is SNHLY and CDR2 is FYNNEI. This CDR3 has 17 residues. The CDR3 is CASIRRRTSGSGDTQYF. CDR3 DNA: TGTGCCAGCATCCGGAGGAGGACTAGCGGGAGTGGAGATACGCAGTATTTT.

As for this clone: It may be a read error: a sequence one base away is much more abundant. The CDR3 DNA follows: TGTGCCAGCACCTGTAGACAGGGAAATGAGCAGTTCTTC. Its translation: CASTCRQGNEQFF. The rearrangement links TRBV5-8 to TRBJ2-1; TRBD1 matches at 7 bases. This CDR3 is 13 amino acids long. Germline V gene lookup returns CDR1 SGHTS and CDR2 YDEGEE. Unmatched junction bases numbered 7, after V lost 6 bases and J lost 7 bases.

This clone was observed at least ten times. J is TRBJ2-7 and V is TRBV5-1; D gene unclear. V was trimmed by 1 base and J by 1 base, leaving 9 bases between them. The V gene's germline CDR1 is SGHRS and CDR2 YFSETQ. The CDR3 totals 14 residues. CDR3 in amino acids: CASSLWQNSYEQYF. The CDR3 DNA sequence: TGCGCCAGCAGCTTGTGGCAGAATTCCTACGAGCAGTACTTC.

Ten or more counts support this clone. This rearrangement joins TRBV7-8 to TRBJ2-3; TRBD2 agrees at 10 bases. The CDR3 runs 17 residues. Germline CDR1 reads SGHVS; CDR2 reads FQNEAQ. V lost 5 bases to trimming and J lost 0 bases; unmatched junction nucleotides: 8. CDR3 sequence (DNA): TGTGCCAGCAGCGCTCGAATAGCGGGAGGAAGCACAGATACGCAGTATTTT. Translation gives CASSARIAGGSTDTQYF.

Of note for this clone: Possible read error: a much larger clone is one base away. This chain uses TRBV7-7 with TRBJ2-3, with 11 bases fitting TRBD2. Germline CDR1 reads SSHAT; CDR2 reads FNYEAQ (reference sequence). The CDR3 is 15 amino acids. The CDR3 DNA reads as TGTGCTAGCAGCTATAGCGGGAGGGCCGAGGATACGCAGTGTTTT. Protein product: CASSYSGRAEDTQCF.

This clone was found many times. The chain recombines TRBV7-9 with TRBJ2-5, with TRBD2 matching over 7 bases. The CDR3 runs to 15 residues. Trimming at V came to 5 bases and at J to 3 bases, leaving 9 bases not matched to a gene. Looked up from germline, CDR1 is SEHNR and CDR2 is FQNEAQ (reference sequence). CDR3 in amino acids: CASSQNGRQKETQYF. The CDR3 nucleotides read TGTGCCAGCAGCCAAAACGGGAGGCAGAAAGAGACCCAGTACTTC.

This clone has ten or more counts. The CDR3 DNA follows: TGTGCCAGCAGCCAAGCAGCGGGAGGGATGGAGACCCAGTACTTC. It codes for CASSQAAGGMETQYF. The genes are TRBV27 and TRBJ2-5; 10 positions match TRBD2. Looked up from germline, CDR1 is MNHEY and CDR2 is SMNVEV (reference sequence). The CDR3 is 15 residues long. Unmatched junction bases numbered 9, after V lost 6 bases and J lost 5 bases.

The sample holds many counts of this clone. This sequence joins TRBV28 and TRBJ1-2; D is perhaps TRBD1 (5 bases). V was pared by 3 bases and J by 4 bases, with 9 bases between. The CDR3 is made up of 13 amino acids. Germline V lookup: CDR1 MDHEN, CDR2 SYDVKM. The CDR3 sequence is CASSFRVSYGYTF. DNA for the CDR3: TGTGCCAGCAGTTTCAGGGTTAGCTATGGCTACACCTTC.

About this clone itself: Being one base from a much bigger clone, this may be a read error. The CDR3 region has the DNA TGTGCCAGCAGCTTGAGTCATGGCTACACCTTC. This codes for CASSLSHGYTF. The chain uses TRBV5-6 and TRBJ1-2; no definite D call. CDR1 SGHDT and CDR2 YYEEEE come from the germline V gene. The V end was cut by 1 base, the J end by 6 bases, with 4 bases between. The CDR3 extends over 11 amino acids.

This clone was detected many times. V is TRBV28 and J is TRBJ2-7; D possibly uses TRBD1 or TRBD2 (5 bases each). The CDR3 loop spans 13 amino acids. Trimming shortened V by 7 bases and J by 4 bases, and 14 bases separated the two germline ends. Germline CDR1 is MDHEN and CDR2 is SYDVKM. The CDR3 protein is CASMLQGGYEQYF. The CDR3 region has the DNA TGTGCCAGCATGCTCCAGGGCGGGTACGAGCAGTACTTC.

This clone was recorded at least ten times. The chain joins TRBV3-1 to TRBJ1-1; 7 nucleotides align to TRBD1. V lost 6 bases, J lost 3 bases, and 7 bases stayed unmatched. Germline-derived CDR1 and CDR2 are LGHDT and YNNKEL (reference sequence). This CDR3 has 14 residues. DNA for the CDR3: TGTGCCAGCAGTGACAGGGACGGATACACTGAAGCTTTCTTT. The encoded protein is CASSDRDGYTEAFF.